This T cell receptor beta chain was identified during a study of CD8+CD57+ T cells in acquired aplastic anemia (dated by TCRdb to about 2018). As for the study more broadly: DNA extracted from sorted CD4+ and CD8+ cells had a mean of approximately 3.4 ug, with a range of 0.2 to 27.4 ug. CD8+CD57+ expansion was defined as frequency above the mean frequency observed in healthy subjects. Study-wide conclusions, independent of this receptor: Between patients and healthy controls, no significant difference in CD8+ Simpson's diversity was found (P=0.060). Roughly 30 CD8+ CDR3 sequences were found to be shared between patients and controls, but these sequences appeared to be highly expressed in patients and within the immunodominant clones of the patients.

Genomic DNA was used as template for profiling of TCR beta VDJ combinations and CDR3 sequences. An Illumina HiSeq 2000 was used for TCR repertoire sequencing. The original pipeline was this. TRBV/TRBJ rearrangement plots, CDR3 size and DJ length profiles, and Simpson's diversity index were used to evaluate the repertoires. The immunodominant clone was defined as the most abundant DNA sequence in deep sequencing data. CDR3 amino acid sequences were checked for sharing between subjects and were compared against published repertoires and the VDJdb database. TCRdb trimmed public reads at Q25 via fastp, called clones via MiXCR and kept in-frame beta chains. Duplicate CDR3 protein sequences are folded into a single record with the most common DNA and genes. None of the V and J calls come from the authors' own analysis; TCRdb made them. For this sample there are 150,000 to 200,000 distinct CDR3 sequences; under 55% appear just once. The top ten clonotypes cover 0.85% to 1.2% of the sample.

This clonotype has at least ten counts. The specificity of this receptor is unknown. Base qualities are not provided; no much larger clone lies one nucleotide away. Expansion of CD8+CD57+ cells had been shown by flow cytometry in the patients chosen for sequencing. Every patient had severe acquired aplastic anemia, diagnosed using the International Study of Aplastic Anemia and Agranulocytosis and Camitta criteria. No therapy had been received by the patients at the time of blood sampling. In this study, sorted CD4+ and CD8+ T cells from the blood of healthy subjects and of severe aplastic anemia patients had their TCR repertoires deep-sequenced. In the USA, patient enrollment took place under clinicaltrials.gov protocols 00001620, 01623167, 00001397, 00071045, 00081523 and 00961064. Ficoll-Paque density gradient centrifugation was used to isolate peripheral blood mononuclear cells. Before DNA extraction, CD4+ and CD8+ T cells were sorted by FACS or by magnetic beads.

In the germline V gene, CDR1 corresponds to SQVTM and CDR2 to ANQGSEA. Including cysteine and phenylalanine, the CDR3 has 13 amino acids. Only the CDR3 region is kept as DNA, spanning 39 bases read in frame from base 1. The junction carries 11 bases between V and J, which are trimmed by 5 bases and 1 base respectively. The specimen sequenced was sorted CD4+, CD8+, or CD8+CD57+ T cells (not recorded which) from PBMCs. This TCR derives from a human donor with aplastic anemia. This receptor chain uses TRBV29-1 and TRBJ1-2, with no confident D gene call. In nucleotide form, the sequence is TGCAGCGTTAGTCCCTGGGGTAACTATGGCTACACCTTC. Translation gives CSVSPWGNYGYTF.